The 13 T cell receptor beta chains below all came from one sample that was sequenced in a study of CD8 T cells in Susac syndrome. cDNA came from about 0.5 to 1 ug RNA primed by random hexamers. TCRdb reprocessed the immunoSEQ multiplex PCR reads via MiXCR and lists one record per CDR3 protein. The sample records tens of thousands of distinct CDR3 sequences, about 91% being singletons. Sequencing input: CD8+ T cells from PBMCs. Receptor source: a human donor with multiple sclerosis.

This clonotype has just one count. This rearrangement joins TRBV7-6 to TRBJ2-7; D gene ambiguous. The germline gives CDR1 SGHVS, CDR2 FNYEAQ. The V end lost 4 bases, the J end lost 6 bases, and 10 bases lay between the germline ends. This CDR3 is 12 amino acids long. In DNA, the CDR3 is TGTGCCAGCAGCTCCCCCTCTGGCGAGCAGTACTTC. Its protein product is CASSSPSGEQYF.

The chain uses TRBV6-5 and TRBJ2-1; 13 bases map to TRBD2. J was trimmed by 4 bases and V by 6 bases; bases with no gene match: 3. The CDR3 runs 15 residues. Germline lookup yields CDR1 MNHEY and CDR2 SVGAGI. The chain's CDR3 is CASSPGLAGYNEQFF. The CDR3 DNA sequence: TGTGCCAGCAGCCCGGGACTAGCGGGGTACAATGAGCAGTTCTTC.

J is TRBJ2-3 and V is TRBV12-3 or TRBV12-4; unclear D gene. Trimming pared 6 bases from V and 7 bases from J, leaving 11 bases between. This CDR3 has 12 amino acids. The CDR3 DNA reads TGTGCCAGCAGCCCGACCCACCATACGCAGTATTTT. The encoded protein is CASSPTHHTQYF.

The genes are TRBV18 and TRBJ2-1; D is unclear. Germline V CDR1 and CDR2: KGHSH, LQKENI. Trimming stripped 2 bases from V and 4 bases from J, with 21 bases between. This CDR3 is 18 amino acids long. The CDR3, as DNA: TGTGCCAGCTCACCAAATGATTGGACCGAGGAACTATACAATGAGCAGTTCTTC. Its protein product is CASSPNDWTEELYNEQFF.

The table lists this clonotype with a count of one. The chain joins TRBV12-3 or TRBV12-4 to TRBJ1-1; a possible D gene is TRBD1 (6 bases). There are 13 residues in the CDR3. V was pared by 3 bases and J by 4 bases, with 9 bases between. CDR3 loop: CASSFTGFTEAFF. CDR3 nucleotide sequence: TGTGCCAGCAGTTTCACAGGGTTCACTGAAGCTTTCTTT.

The chain employs TRBV9 and TRBJ2-3; no clear D gene. Germline CDR1 is SGDLS and CDR2 is YYNGEE. V was shortened by 1 base and J by 6 bases, with 12 bases between the two germline ends. The CDR3 totals 14 residues. The CDR3 protein is CASSVSSVGDTQYF. The CDR3 coding sequence is TGTGCCAGCAGCGTATCGAGTGTTGGGGATACGCAGTATTTT.

This chain links TRBV12-3 or TRBV12-4 with TRBJ2-1, with 9 positions matching TRBD2. After removal of 5 bases from V and 4 bases from J, the junction contained 12 bases not matched to a gene. This CDR3 contains 17 residues. The CDR3 protein is CASSGPSTSGRYNEQFF. The DNA of the CDR3 is TGTGCCAGCAGTGGGCCCTCGACTAGCGGTCGATACAATGAGCAGTTCTTC.

The chain combines TRBV7-9 with TRBJ1-5; unclear D gene. Trimming left V 5 bases short and J 0 bases short, with 8 bases between. In germline, CDR1 is SEHNR, CDR2 FQNEAQ (reference sequence). The CDR3 loop spans 14 amino acids. This CDR3 reads CASSPPNSNQPQHF. The DNA for the CDR3 is TGTGCCAGCAGCCCCCCCAATAGCAATCAGCCCCAGCATTTT.

This clonotype was detected only once. J is TRBJ1-2 and V is TRBV21-1. TRBV21-1 is assigned pseudogene status. The CDR3 has 10 amino acids. For the CDR3, the DNA is TGTGCCAGCACGGAGGATGGCTACACCTTC. Amino acid sequence: CASTEDGYTF.

The rearrangement links TRBV9 to TRBJ2-1; D might be TRBD2 (5 bases). V lost 0 bases and J 2 bases, leaving 9 bases between the germline ends. In germline, CDR1 is SGDLS, CDR2 YYNGEE. This CDR3 is built from 15 residues. The CDR3 sequence is CASSVGKRAYNEQFF. The CDR3 DNA reads TGTGCCAGCAGCGTAGGGAAGAGGGCCTACAATGAGCAGTTCTTC.

V gene TRBV19 combines with J gene TRBJ1-5; D ambiguous. Trimming pared 1 base from V and 2 bases from J, leaving 9 bases between. CDR1 and CDR2 (germline): LNHDA, SQIVND (reference sequence). The CDR3 contains 15 residues. The CDR3 is CASSIAESGNQPQHF. The CDR3 bases are TGTGCCAGTAGTATAGCCGAATCGGGCAATCAGCCCCAGCATTTT.

The chain couples TRBV28 to TRBJ2-5; D possibly corresponds to TRBD1 (5 bases). V lost 3 bases and J lost 5, with 16 bases in between. The CDR3 is 15 amino acids. Germline assignment: CDR1 MDHEN and CDR2 SYDVKM. Here the CDR3 DNA reads TGTGCCAGCAGTTTTCTTTCAGGGTCGGCGGAGACCCAGTACTTC. Protein sequence: CASSFLSGSAETQYF.

This rearrangement joins TRBV29-1 to TRBJ2-7, with 8 bases that match TRBD1. This CDR3 contains 15 residues. With V trimmed by 4 bases and J by 9 bases, 17 bases remained unmatched. CDR1 is SQVTM, CDR2 ANQGSEA, per germline. CDR3 residues: CSVGDRGPFGFGQYF. DNA of the CDR3: TGCAGCGTTGGAGACAGGGGCCCCTTTGGTTTCGGGCAGTACTTC.